A single TCR beta chain is shown here with its context. Its cognate antigen is unknown. The data were obtained in a study of identifying expanded T cells in peripheral blood. Collection occurred without any documented infections or immune events in donors. Whole-study results and caveats: Two-week clone count variance significantly increased as total template count grew.

Method: immunoSEQ multiplex PCR; TCRdb's copy keeps in-frame clones and lacks some. This repertoire shows approximately 94,000 clones, around 90% found once; its top ten account for roughly 6%. This CDR3 has 15 amino acids. Trimming cost V 5 bases and J 2 bases, with 16 bases left between them. Germline V gives CDR1 SGHRS, CDR2 YFSETQ. The chain combines TRBV5-1 with TRBJ2-5, with D possibly matching TRBD1 (6 bases). This sequence originates from a person aged 18 to 75 in good health. The sample taken for sequencing was blood. The CDR3 DNA is TGCGCCAGCAGGGCAACCGGGACAAGTCAAGAGACCCAGTACTTC. Translation gives CASRATGTSQETQYF.